The 25 T cell receptor beta chains listed next were all sequenced from one sample in a study of regulatory T cells in long-lasting Graves disease (dated by TCRdb to the early 2020s). The library was obtained by multiplex PCR. Sequencing relied on an Illumina HiSeq 4000. To build TCR beta libraries, CDR3 regions were amplified by Arm-PCR using iRepertoire HTBI primers. The public reads were quality trimmed at Q25 with fastp and then assembled into clones with MiXCR by TCRdb, keeping productive beta chains. Merged by CDR3 protein, the rows form single entries marked with the most common genes and DNA. This sample has roughly 530,000 distinct CDR3 sequences in its table, and 15% to 20% of those were observed once. Roughly 25% of the sample comes from the top ten. What the time point label conveys for this sample: newly diagnosed GD, antithyroid drugs for less than 3 months. For both TCR sequencing and RNA sequencing, RNA was extracted from PBMCs in TRIzol.

These data also featured in a second study, about T cells in Graves' hyperthyroidism and ophthalmopathy.

This specimen was peripheral blood mononuclear cells (PBMCs), taken at new diagnosis, from a patient treated with antithyroid drugs. All receptors come from a woman in her forties or fifties with Graves disease. Donor details come from another sample of the same person, matched by shared clones.

This clonotype was observed a handful of times. The rearrangement links TRBV7-2 to TRBJ2-1; 8 nucleotides agree with TRBD1. The germline V gene encodes CDR1 SGHTA and CDR2 FQGNSA. The CDR3 contains 14 residues. The trim removed 4 bases at V and 9 bases at J, leaving 8 bases unmatched. The CDR3 protein is CASSSNRGFGEQFF. CDR3 nucleotide sequence: TGTGCCAGCAGCTCAAACAGGGGGTTCGGTGAGCAGTTCTTC.

This clonotype was observed many times. This chain links TRBV28 with TRBJ2-3; 8 bases fit TRBD1. The germline V gene has CDR1 MDHEN and CDR2 SYDVKM. There are 15 residues in the CDR3. The V gene end was trimmed by 3 bases and the J gene end by 3 bases; junction bases not matched to a gene: 5. The chain's CDR3 is CASSFDRGATDTQYF. In DNA, the CDR3 is TGTGCCAGCAGTTTCGACAGGGGCGCAACAGATACGCAGTATTTT.

This clonotype was counted a few times. V is TRBV10-1 and J is TRBJ1-2; D is possibly TRBD1 (5 bases). The V gene lost 8 bases and the J gene lost 0 bases, with 10 bases spanning the gap. This CDR3 is 13 amino acids long. Germline-derived CDR1 and CDR2 are WNHNN and SYGVQD (reference sequence). This chain's CDR3 is CASDSSSNYGYTF. CDR3 coding DNA: TGCGCCAGCGACAGTTCATCTAACTATGGCTACACCTTC.

The rearrangement uses TRBV6-1 and TRBJ1-2, with a possible D match to TRBD1 (5 bases). Trimming stripped 5 bases from V and 4 bases from J, with 11 bases between. Germline assignment: CDR1 MNHNS and CDR2 SASEGT. This CDR3 is built from 13 residues. The CDR3 DNA follows: TGTGCCAGCAGTACATCGGGGCTCTATGGCTACACCTTC. Encoded protein: CASSTSGLYGYTF.

This clonotype was seen ten or more times. A read error may account for a junction end that differs from germline. This chain connects TRBV5-1 to TRBJ1-1, with 10 bases that match TRBD1. The CDR3 spans 15 residues. The germline V gene encodes CDR1 SGHRS and CDR2 YFSETQ. CDR3 nucleotides: TGTGCCAGCAGCTCGTTCGGGACAGGGGACACTGAAGCTTTCTTT. The encoded protein is CASSSFGTGDTEAFF.

This clonotype was recorded many times. The CDR3 nucleotides read TGTGCCAGCAGCCCTAGGACAGGGAAGAGGAAGCGCTACACCTTC. This translates into CASSPRTGKRKRYTF. The rearrangement joins TRBV13 to TRBJ1-2, with 8 bases aligning to TRBD1. Trimming cost V 5 bases and J 9 bases; bases outside gene matches: 14. The CDR3 consists of 15 residues. Germline-derived CDR1 and CDR2 are PRHDT and FYEKMQ (reference sequence).

This clonotype was counted at least ten times. Here the CDR3 reads CASSMGAGQETQYF. CDR3 coding DNA: TGTGCCAGCAGCATGGGGGCAGGGCAAGAGACCCAGTACTTC. This chain connects TRBV12-3 or TRBV12-4 to TRBJ2-5, with D tentatively TRBD1 (6 bases). V lost 6 bases and J 2 bases, leaving 13 bases between the germline ends. CDR3 length: 14 residues.

The sample holds a few counts of this clonotype. Here the CDR3 DNA reads TGTGCCAGCAGTTCGGGACAGGGGAAATACGAGCAGTACTTC. This sequence encodes CASSSGQGKYEQYF. J is TRBJ2-7 and V is TRBV27, with 10 bases aligning to TRBD1. Trimming took 4 bases from V and 4 from J; bases not matched to a gene: 4. Germline CDR1 is MNHEY and CDR2 is SMNVEV (reference sequence). The CDR3 is 14 amino acids.

This clonotype has ten or more counts. The chain links TRBV30 to TRBJ2-3; 9 nucleotides agree with TRBD2. The junction had 5 bases not matched to a gene; V was cut back by 3 bases and J by 7 bases. This CDR3 is 13 amino acids long. Germline CDR1 reads GTSNPN; CDR2 reads SVGIG (reference sequence). The CDR3 sequence is CAWRLAGRNTQYF. In nucleotides, the CDR3 is TGTGCCTGGAGGCTAGCGGGGAGAAATACGCAGTATTTT.

This chain connects TRBV6-1 to TRBJ1-2; 7 bases align to TRBD1. V lost 1 base, J lost 7 bases, and 9 bases stayed unmatched. The CDR3 extends over 15 amino acids. In germline, CDR1 is MNHNS, CDR2 SASEGT. This CDR3 reads CASSEGYDRVGGYTF. The DNA for the CDR3 is TGTGCCAGCAGTGAAGGGTATGACAGGGTCGGTGGCTACACCTTC.

V and J are TRBV13 and TRBJ1-1; D call uncertain. The CDR3 has 14 amino acids. Per the germline V gene, CDR1 is PRHDT and CDR2 is FYEKMQ (reference sequence). V was cut by 1 base and J by 1 base, with 7 bases left in between. For the CDR3, the DNA is TGTGCCAGCAGCTTAGAGCCCTCGAACACTGAAGCTTTCTTT. Encoded protein: CASSLEPSNTEAFF. Full variable domain (rest looked up from reference TRBV13 and TRBJ1-1): AAGVIQSPRHLIKEKRETATLKCYPIPRHDTVYWYQQGPGQDPQFLISFYEKMQSDKGSIPDRFSAQQFSDYHSELNMSSLELGDSALYFCASSLEPSNTEAFFGQGTRLTVV.

This clonotype was observed a few times. The chain carries TRBV2 and TRBJ1-2; possibly TRBD1 for D (5 bases). CDR3 length equals 11 residues. The germline CDR1 and CDR2 sequences are SNHLY and FYNNEI. Trimming took 7 bases from V and 5 from J, leaving 8 bases between them. CDR3 residues: CASTGTYGYTF. The CDR3 bases are TGTGCCAGCACAGGGACGTATGGCTACACCTTC.

This clonotype showed up many times. The V and J genes are TRBV3-1 and TRBJ1-3; possibly TRBD1 for D (5 bases). V lost 5 bases and J lost 1, with 9 bases in between. CDR3 length: 14 residues. Looked up from germline, CDR1 is LGHDT and CDR2 is YNNKEL (reference sequence). The CDR3 region has the DNA TGTGCCAGCAGCTCCCGGGGGTCTGGAAACACCATATATTTT. Protein product: CASSSRGSGNTIYF.

This clonotype occurred a few times. The gene calls are TRBV24-1 and TRBJ2-1; TRBD2 aligns across 7 bases. V gave up 9 bases and J gave up 4 bases; unmatched junction bases: 5. CDR1 is KGHDR and CDR2 is SFDVKD in the germline V gene. The CDR3 sequence is 13 residues long. The CDR3: CATSPAGYNEQFF. The CDR3 region has the DNA TGTGCCACCTCACCAGCGGGGTACAATGAGCAGTTCTTC.

This chain connects TRBV4-1 to TRBJ1-5; D gene ambiguous. The CDR3 is made up of 14 amino acids. From germline, CDR1 is MGHRA and CDR2 YSYEKL. Trimming pared 4 bases from V and 5 bases from J, leaving 12 bases between. In DNA form, the CDR3 reads TGCGCCAGCAGCCGTTCAGGTAGGGATCAGCCCCAGCATTTT. Translating gives CASSRSGRDQPQHF.

The rearrangement links TRBV6-5 to TRBJ2-7; 7 bases fit TRBD2. The CDR3 sequence is 15 residues long. Germline V CDR1 and CDR2: MNHEY, SVGAGI. Unmatched junction bases numbered 9, after V lost 0 bases and J lost 7 bases. The CDR3 nucleotides read TGTGCCAGCAGTTACTCCAGACTAGCCGGAGGAGAGCAGTACTTC. Translating gives CASSYSRLAGGEQYF.

This clonotype has more than one count but fewer than ten. V and J are TRBV12-3 or TRBV12-4 and TRBJ2-2; D gene uncertain. The ends were cut back, 7 bases at V and 7 bases at J, with 13 bases in the middle. There are 13 residues in the CDR3. This CDR3 reads CASTFGVIGELFF. CDR3 DNA: TGTGCCAGCACCTTTGGGGTGATCGGGGAGCTGTTTTTT.

Comment on this clonotype: A much larger clone is a single base away; this may be a read error. The rearrangement uses TRBV12-3 or TRBV12-4 and TRBJ2-5; TRBD2 matches at 7 bases. The CDR3 is made up of 15 amino acids. The CDR3 DNA sequence: TGTGCCAGCAGTACCCCGCGGGGGTACCAAGGGACCCAGTACTTC. Its protein is CASSTPRGYQGTQYF.

In its sample, this clonotype was seen many times. This chain links TRBV2 with TRBJ1-5; 7 bases map to TRBD1. V dropped 9 bases and J dropped 0; count of bases not matched to a gene: 11. Germline lookup yields CDR1 SNHLY and CDR2 FYNNEI. The CDR3 contains 16 residues. The CDR3: CASSKGQQYSNQPQHF. CDR3 DNA sequence: TGTGCCAGTTCTAAGGGACAGCAATATAGCAATCAGCCCCAGCATTTT.

This clonotype was seen many times. The chain couples TRBV24-1 to TRBJ1-1; D is perhaps TRBD1 (5 bases). There are 13 residues in the CDR3. Germline V gene sequence: CDR1 KGHDR, CDR2 SFDVKD. V lost 4 bases and J 1 base, leaving 6 bases between the germline ends. CDR3 sequence reads: CATSEGENTEAFF. The CDR3 nucleotides are TGTGCCACCAGTGAGGGGGAGAACACTGAAGCTTTCTTT.

This clonotype has at least ten counts. This chain links TRBV2 with TRBJ2-7; D not resolved. This CDR3 has 12 residues. Germline loops: CDR1 SNHLY, CDR2 FYNNEI. Trimming pared 8 bases from V and 3 bases from J, leaving 11 bases between. CDR3 sequence reads: CASDRVLYEQYF. The DNA of the CDR3 is TGTGCCAGCGATCGGGTTCTCTACGAGCAGTACTTC.

The gene calls are TRBV5-1 and TRBJ2-5, with 12 bases aligning to TRBD2. Germline values: CDR1 SGHRS, CDR2 YFSETQ. This CDR3 is built from 16 residues. The ends lost 4 bases at V and 5 bases at J; junction bases unmatched: 9. The CDR3 nucleotides are TGCGCCAGCAGCCCGGGGACTAGCGGGTTTAAGGAGACCCAGTACTTC. As protein: CASSPGTSGFKETQYF. The full variable domain, completed using reference TRBV5-1 and TRBJ2-5, is KAGVTQTPRYLIKTRGQQVTLSCSPISGHRSVSWYQQTPGQGLQFLFEYFSETQRNKGNFPGRFSGRQFSNSRSEMNVSTLELGDSALYLCASSPGTSGFKETQYFGPGTRLLVL.

This clonotype was picked up many times. This chain joins TRBV6-1 and TRBJ1-1, with D uncertain. Trimming cost V 5 bases and J 4 bases, with 8 bases left between them. This CDR3 spans 12 amino acids. Per germline, CDR1 MNHNS and CDR2 SASEGT. The CDR3 sequence: CASSIFGTEAFF. The DNA for the CDR3 is TGTGCCAGCAGTATTTTCGGCACTGAAGCTTTCTTT.

This clonotype was picked up a small number of times. The gene calls are TRBV20-1 and TRBJ2-7; D gene unclear. Germline V gene lookup returns CDR1 DFQATT and CDR2 SNEGSKA (reference sequence). The CDR3 extends over 13 amino acids. V shed 3 bases and J shed 3 bases, with 12 bases lying between them. Written as DNA, the CDR3 is TGCAGTGCTAGGCCCCCAGATAACTACGAGCAGTACTTC. Amino acids: CSARPPDNYEQYF.

V and J are TRBV30 and TRBJ1-1; no clear D gene. Deletions cut 0 bases from V and 5 bases from J, with 7 bases between. Germline CDR1 is GTSNPN and CDR2 is SVGIG (reference sequence). The CDR3 runs to 12 residues. CDR3 in DNA: TGTGCCTGGAGTGTAGTAGAGACTGAAGCTTTCTTT. This encodes CAWSVVETEAFF.